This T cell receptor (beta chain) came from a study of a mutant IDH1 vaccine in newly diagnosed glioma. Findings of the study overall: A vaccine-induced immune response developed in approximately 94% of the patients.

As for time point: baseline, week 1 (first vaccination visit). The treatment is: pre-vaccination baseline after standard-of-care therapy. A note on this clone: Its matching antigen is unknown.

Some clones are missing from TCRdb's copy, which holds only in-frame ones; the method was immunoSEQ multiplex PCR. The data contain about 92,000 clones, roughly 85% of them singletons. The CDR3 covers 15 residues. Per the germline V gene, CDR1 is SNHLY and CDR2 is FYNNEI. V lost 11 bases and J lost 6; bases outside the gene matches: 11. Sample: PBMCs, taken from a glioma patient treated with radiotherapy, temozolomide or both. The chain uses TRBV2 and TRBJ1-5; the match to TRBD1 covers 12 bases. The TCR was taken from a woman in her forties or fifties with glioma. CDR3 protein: CAAGTGGLWTQPQHF. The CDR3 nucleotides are TGTGCCGCCGGGACAGGGGGCCTTTGGACTCAGCCCCAGCATTTT.